This T cell receptor (beta chain) was identified during a study of T cell repertoires in cytomegalovirus infection. About the study: Public TCR beta signatures indicated both CMV infection and matching HLA type.

This clonotype was observed at least ten times. Its antigen is not known. TCRdb used MiXCR to reprocess the reads, holding one entry per CDR3 protein. The table shows 500,000 or so distinct CDR3 sequences, with about 17% occurring only once. Study-level points and caveats: In two of eight donors, the top clonotype was HLA-C-restricted CMV-specific.

The germline V gene has CDR1 MNHEY and CDR2 SVGAGI. This CDR3 comprises 16 residues. Trimming cost V 0 bases and J 3 bases, with 12 bases left between them. V gene TRBV6-5 combines with J gene TRBJ2-1, with D possibly being TRBD1 (5 bases). Sequences were obtained from CD8+ T cells from PBMCs. The clonotype comes from a human donor in good health (CMV status not recorded). Some clones in this sample may be carry-over from other donors' samples. CDR3 nucleotide sequence: TGTGCCAGCAGTTACTCGACAGCAATTCTCTACAATGAGCAGTTCTTC. It translates to CASSYSTAILYNEQFF.